These T cell receptor beta chains were read from a single sample in a study of T cells after yellow fever vaccination. Using its own MiXCR run on the 5' RACE reads, TCRdb lists one record per CDR3 protein. The repertoire holds roughly 520,000 distinct CDR3 sequences, with less than 25% as singletons. The specimen was PBMCs, collected roughly 20 days after the first yellow fever vaccination. These receptors came from a man younger than 35 who received the YFV17D yellow fever vaccine. Each CDR3 is given with its conserved first and last residue. Fields, in order: J gene, D gene, V gene, CDR3 protein. The D gene is left open where the match is weak.

>TRBJ1-6|NA|TRBV4-2
CASSQDWSLGPPLHF
>TRBJ2-7|NA|TRBV27
CASSFGSRNEQYF
>TRBJ2-1|NA|TRBV3-1
CASSQEGAGRNEQFF
>TRBJ1-5|NA|TRBV9
CASQTGVGNQPQHF
>TRBJ2-3|TRBD1|TRBV6-2/TRBV6-3
CASSRAGTARLSTQYF
>TRBJ2-2|TRBD2|TRBV9
CASGEGPAADTGELFF
>TRBJ2-7|NA|TRBV12-3/TRBV12-4
CASSLAGDLYEQYF
>TRBJ2-1|NA|TRBV5-6
CASSLAGGFDNEQFF
>TRBJ2-2|NA|TRBV6-1
CASRDLGGGELFF
>TRBJ2-6|TRBD1|TRBV14
CASSPWTGKSSGANVLTF
>TRBJ1-5|NA|TRBV12-3/TRBV12-4
CATTRVGQPQHF
>TRBJ2-5|TRBD1|TRBV20-1
CSAGDRDETQYF
>TRBJ1-5|TRBD1|TRBV6-7
CASSYGDRSNQPQHF
>TRBJ2-3|NA|TRBV12-5
CASGLGRVRTDTQYF
>TRBJ2-1|NA|TRBV6-5
CASSYSSGYLRNEQFF
>TRBJ2-2|NA|TRBV6-1
CASSRRTNTGELFF
>TRBJ1-1|NA|TRBV10-3
CAISDRRDTEAFF
>TRBJ2-3|NA|TRBV9
CASSVGISSDTQYF
>TRBJ1-5|NA|TRBV4-3
CASSPRDGPKSNQPQHF
>TRBJ1-5|NA|TRBV9
CASSPGQTYNQPQHF
>TRBJ2-3|NA|TRBV20-1
CSARGGQIITDTQYF
>TRBJ1-5|NA|TRBV7-8
CASRPGQFDQPQHF
>TRBJ2-1|TRBD2|TRBV19
CASSIDKRIAGGPGQFF
>TRBJ2-3|TRBD2|TRBV4-2
CASSQDGAGGRLDTQYF
>TRBJ2-2|NA|TRBV12-3/TRBV12-4
CASSFKVGGPNTGELFF
>TRBJ2-5|NA|TRBV6-2/TRBV6-3
CASAKPRTGAGVETQYF
>TRBJ2-2|NA|TRBV7-2
CASSQDILTGELFF
>TRBJ1-1|NA|TRBV12-3/TRBV12-4
CASSLRLLNTEAFF